Each of the 31 T cell receptor beta chains below was sequenced from the same sample in a study of low-dose radiotherapy and immunotherapy resistance in tumors. Time point in this sample: before trial treatment. TRAV and TRBV primers primed cDNA for both TCRalpha and TCRbeta. A constant-region primer paired with the V-primer adapter amplified TCRs over about 19 PCR cycles. TCRdb itself ran the reads through MiXCR, one entry per CDR3 protein. The sample holds 75,000 to 95,000 distinct CDR3 sequences, more than 8.5% seen once. The sequenced sample was PBMCs, obtained before treatment. The receptors shown here come from a male donor with prostate cancer.

This clonotype was seen many times. The V call is TRBV9, the J call TRBJ1-2, with TRBD1 as a possible D gene (5 bases). Germline V gene data show CDR1 as SGDLS and CDR2 as YYNGEE. V was clipped by 0 bases and J by 8 bases, with 14 bases between them. The CDR3 spans 14 residues. CDR3 nucleotide sequence: TGTGCCAGCAGCGTAGGGGGGGATGTTGGCGGCTACACCTTC. This encodes CASSVGGDVGGYTF.

This clonotype has a handful of counts. The chain links TRBV27 to TRBJ2-1, with 12 nucleotides matching TRBD2. Germline CDR1 is MNHEY and CDR2 is SMNVEV (reference sequence). J gave up 8 bases and V 7 bases, and 15 bases lay outside the gene matches. The CDR3 covers 17 residues. CDR3 amino acids: CASTLTRTSGMIYEQFF. The CDR3, as DNA: TGTGCCAGCACCTTAACCAGGACTAGCGGGATGATCTATGAGCAGTTCTTC.

This clonotype has a count of ten or more. The CDR3 DNA sequence: TGTGCCAGCACAGGGCAGGGGCGATCACCCCTCCACTTT. Translated, it gives CASTGQGRSPLHF. V and J are TRBV13 and TRBJ1-6, with D possibly TRBD1 on 6 matching bases. CDR1 and CDR2 from the germline V gene are PRHDT and FYEKMQ (reference sequence). V lost 7 bases to trimming and J lost 10 bases, with 14 bases between them. The CDR3 is made up of 13 amino acids.

This clonotype was seen many times. CDR3 sequence (DNA): TGTGCCTGGAGTTCCGGGACATTGTACTATGGCTACACCTTC. Its protein product is CAWSSGTLYYGYTF. The chain joins TRBV30 to TRBJ1-2; tentative D call: TRBD1 (6 bases). The CDR3 covers 14 residues. Trimming left V 2 bases short and J 3 bases short, with 13 bases between. The V gene's germline CDR1 is GTSNPN and CDR2 SVGIG (reference sequence).

This clonotype occurred many times. CDR3 loop: CASSRSGRASETQYF. CDR3 nucleotide sequence: TGTGCCAGCAGCCGTAGCGGGAGGGCCTCGGAGACCCAGTACTTC. The chain employs TRBV5-6 and TRBJ2-5, with 11 positions matching TRBD2. The germline CDR1 and CDR2 sequences are SGHDT and YYEEEE. With V trimmed by 4 bases and J by 5 bases, 7 bases remained unmatched. The CDR3 spans 15 residues. The entire variable domain, with the rest obtained from reference TRBV5-6 and TRBJ2-5, is as follows: DAGVTQSPTHLIKTRGQQVTLRCSPKSGHDTVSWYQQALGQGPQFIFQYYEEEERQRGNFPDRFSGHQFPNYSSELNVNALLLGDSALYLCASSRSGRASETQYFGPGTRLLVL.

This clonotype appeared many times. V and J are TRBV4-1 and TRBJ2-4, with 10 positions matching TRBD1. The V segment lost 1 base and the J segment 8 bases; nucleotides outside the gene matches: 11. Per germline, CDR1 MGHRA and CDR2 YSYEKL. The CDR3 has 17 amino acids. DNA of the CDR3: TGCGCCAGCAGCCAAGCGGGAGAGACAGGGGGCAGGGACATTCAGTACTTC. Translating it yields CASSQAGETGGRDIQYF.

This clonotype was counted ten times or more. The chain carries TRBV20-1 and TRBJ1-5, with 11 bases aligning to TRBD1. CDR3 length: 17 residues. CDR1 DFQATT and CDR2 SNEGSKA come from the germline V gene (reference sequence). The ends lost 3 bases at V and 0 bases at J; junction bases unmatched: 7. The CDR3 region has the DNA TGCAGTGCTAGGGACCGGGACAGGGGGTATAGCAATCAGCCCCAGCATTTT. It yields the protein CSARDRDRGYSNQPQHF.

This clonotype was picked up many times. The chain couples TRBV7-2 to TRBJ2-2, with TRBD2 matching 7 bases. After removal of 0 bases from V and 4 bases from J, the junction contained 2 bases not matched to a gene. Looked up from germline, CDR1 is SGHTA and CDR2 is FQGNSA. This CDR3 has 15 residues. CDR3 residues: CASSLAGEGTGELFF. The CDR3 coding sequence is TGTGCCAGCAGCTTAGCAGGGGAGGGCACCGGGGAGCTGTTTTTT.

This clonotype occurred many times. The chain joins TRBV12-5 to TRBJ2-3; the match to TRBD1 covers 10 bases. This CDR3 is 13 amino acids long. V lost 10 bases and J lost 3; bases outside the gene matches: 4. The germline V gene encodes CDR1 LGHNT and CDR2 FRNRAP. CDR3 in DNA: TGTGCTACCGGACAGGGGGGGACAGATACGCAGTATTTT. It translates to CATGQGGTDTQYF.

This clonotype was detected many times. V is TRBV5-1 and J is TRBJ2-1, with 8 bases identical to TRBD2. V lost 0 bases to trimming and J lost 5 bases; unmatched junction nucleotides: 1. In germline, CDR1 is SGHRS, CDR2 YFSETQ. This CDR3 has 14 amino acids. DNA for the CDR3: TGCGCCAGCAGCTTGGGACTAGCGAACAATGAGCAGTTCTTC. It translates to CASSLGLANNEQFF.

This clonotype was seen many times. The chain couples TRBV11-2 to TRBJ2-7; D possibly uses TRBD1 or TRBD2 (5 bases each). This CDR3 region has 15 residues. The V and J ends lost 1 base and 4 bases respectively, with 14 bases between them. Germline CDR1 and CDR2: SGHAT and FQNNGV. In nucleotides, the CDR3 is TGTGCCAGCAGCTTAGGCTCCCAGGGCGGGTACGAGCAGTACTTC. Translation gives CASSLGSQGGYEQYF.

This clonotype has at least ten counts. This chain connects TRBV29-1 to TRBJ1-4; D is uncertain. V lost 1 base to trimming and J lost 9 bases, with 6 bases between them. The CDR3 has 11 residues. Germline CDR1 reads SQVTM; CDR2 reads ANQGSEA. For the CDR3, the DNA is TGCAGCGTTGAAGTCCGGCAAAAACTGTTTTTT. It translates to CSVEVRQKLFF.

In its sample, this clonotype was seen a few times. V usage is TRBV30 and J usage is TRBJ2-4; possibly TRBD1 for D (5 bases). The germline CDR1 and CDR2 sequences are GTSNPN and SVGIG (reference sequence). Trimming removed 7 bases at V and 7 bases at J, with 17 bases between. The CDR3 covers 13 residues. CDR3 amino acids: CASWTIERNIQYF. Here the CDR3 DNA reads TGTGCCTCCTGGACAATTGAGAGGAACATTCAGTACTTC.

This clonotype was recorded many times. The J gene is TRBJ2-7, the V gene TRBV18, with 9 bases that match TRBD2. The CDR3 has 13 amino acids. After removal of 3 bases from V and 6 bases from J, the junction contained 3 bases not matched to a gene. The germline CDR1 and CDR2 sequences are KGHSH and LQKENI. CDR3 region: CASSPGLAGEQYF. The CDR3 nucleotides are TGTGCCAGCTCACCGGGACTAGCAGGCGAGCAGTACTTC.

At least ten counts were recorded for this clonotype. CDR3 loop: CASSSREGKNEKLFF. The CDR3 coding sequence is TGTGCCAGCAGTTCCAGGGAAGGGAAGAATGAAAAACTGTTTTTT. The rearrangement joins TRBV28 to TRBJ1-4; tentatively, D is TRBD1 (5 bases). The V gene's germline CDR1 is MDHEN and CDR2 SYDVKM. CDR3 length equals 15 residues. V lost 4 bases, J lost 5 bases, and 14 bases lay in between.

The genes are TRBV2 and TRBJ2-3; 7 positions match TRBD2. The germline CDR1 and CDR2 sequences are SNHLY and FYNNEI. Losses at the gene ends were 2 bases for V and 4 bases for J; bases not matched to a gene: 6. This CDR3 region has 15 residues. The CDR3 is CASSEIAGVSDTQYF. The CDR3 DNA sequence: TGTGCCAGCAGTGAAATCGCGGGAGTTTCAGATACGCAGTATTTT.

This clonotype was seen ten or more times. This rearrangement joins TRBV7-2 to TRBJ2-3, with D perhaps matching TRBD2 (7 bases). The CDR3 totals 18 residues. Deletions cut 1 base from V and 4 bases from J, with 21 bases between. Germline V CDR1 and CDR2: SGHTA, FQGNSA. CDR3 bases: TGTGCCAGCAGCTTAGGTTTGGGGGGCAGGGCGGGAGCAGATACGCAGTATTTT. It encodes CASSLGLGGRAGADTQYF. The variable domain in full, with the rest retrieved from reference TRBV7-2 and TRBJ2-3, is GAGVSQSPSNKVTEKGKDVELRCDPISGHTALYWYRQSLGQGLEFLIYFQGNSAPDKSGLPSDRFSAERTGGSVSTLTIQRTQQEDSAVYLCASSLGLGGRAGADTQYFGPGTRLTVL.

This clonotype was seen repeatedly, ten times or more. J is TRBJ2-5 and V is TRBV20-1, with D tentatively TRBD1 (6 bases). CDR3 size: 13 residues. Germline CDR1 reads DFQATT; CDR2 reads SNEGSKA (reference sequence). Trimming took off 2 bases at V and 3 bases at J, with 10 bases between the two ends. Written as DNA, the CDR3 is TGCAGTGCTAGACACAGGGATGAAGAGACCCAGTACTTC. It specifies CSARHRDEETQYF.

Only a few counts were recorded for this clonotype. This chain joins TRBV28 and TRBJ1-2; D is ambiguous. Germline V CDR1 and CDR2: MDHEN, SYDVKM. The CDR3 covers 17 residues. Deletions cut 2 bases from V and 3 bases from J, with 19 bases between. CDR3 sequence reads: CASSLSTLGPRDYGYTF. CDR3 DNA: TGTGCCAGCAGTTTAAGTACCCTGGGCCCGAGGGACTATGGCTACACCTTC.

This clonotype has just a few counts. The gene calls are TRBV3-1 and TRBJ2-1, with a weak D call TRBD2 (6 bases). Germline values: CDR1 LGHDT, CDR2 YNNKEL (reference sequence). The V gene lost 2 bases and the J gene lost 3 bases, with 8 bases spanning the gap. The CDR3 is 14 residues long. For the CDR3, the DNA is TGTGCCAGCAGCCAAATAGCGGACTACAATGAGCAGTTCTTC. It encodes CASSQIADYNEQFF.

This clonotype was observed many times. V and J are TRBV3-1 and TRBJ2-1; 7 nucleotides agree with TRBD2. Germline assignment: CDR1 LGHDT and CDR2 YNNKEL (reference sequence). This CDR3 comprises 17 residues. J was trimmed by 0 bases and V by 0 bases; bases with no gene match: 5. As DNA, the CDR3 is TGTGCCAGCAGCCAAGATTGGGGCGGGAGCTCCTACAATGAGCAGTTCTTC. Amino acids: CASSQDWGGSSYNEQFF.

This clonotype has a count of ten or more. J is TRBJ2-7 and V is TRBV14, with no clear D. Germline V gives CDR1 SGHDN, CDR2 FVKESK. This CDR3 spans 16 amino acids. V lost 0 bases, J lost 2 bases, and 14 bases lay in between. CDR3 residues: CASSQDPRGGTYEQYF. Written as DNA, the CDR3 is TGTGCCAGCAGCCAAGATCCCCGAGGTGGAACCTACGAGCAGTACTTC.

This clonotype was seen many times. The genes are TRBV6-5 and TRBJ2-2; no clear D gene. The CDR3 extends over 12 amino acids. Per the germline V gene, CDR1 is MNHEY and CDR2 is SVGAGI. V was cut by 6 bases and J by 7 bases, with 9 bases left in between. CDR3 in DNA: TGTGCCAGCAGCCCAAGTATCGGGGAGCTGTTTTTT. Translating it yields CASSPSIGELFF.

This clonotype was counted at least ten times. The chain links TRBV2 to TRBJ2-1; D remains unclear. The CDR3 has 13 amino acids. Per germline, CDR1 SNHLY and CDR2 FYNNEI. With 7 bases removed from V and 4 bases from J, the gap between germline ends came to 11 bases. Here the CDR3 reads CASKSTVYNEQFF. The CDR3 coding sequence is TGTGCCAGCAAGTCCACGGTGTACAATGAGCAGTTCTTC.

The J gene is TRBJ1-2, the V gene TRBV5-4; no clear D gene. V was pared by 4 bases and J by 1 base, with 11 bases between. Germline CDR1 reads SGHNT; CDR2 reads YYREEE (reference sequence). The CDR3 is 14 residues long. The CDR3 sequence: CASSTGGRNYGYTF. The CDR3 nucleotides read TGTGCCAGCAGCACCGGAGGGCGTAACTATGGCTACACCTTC.

The table lists this clonotype with many counts. The rearrangement links TRBV7-2 to TRBJ1-5, with TRBD1 matching 7 bases. V lost 6 bases and J lost 4; bases outside the gene matches: 9. Germline CDR1 SGHTA, CDR2 FQGNSA. This CDR3 has 15 amino acids. CDR3 protein: CASSITGVKNQPQHF. CDR3 sequence (DNA): TGTGCCAGCAGTATTACAGGGGTCAAAAATCAGCCCCAGCATTTT.

In its sample, this clonotype was seen many times. The chain couples TRBV4-2 to TRBJ1-5; D is unresolved. Trimming pared 5 bases from V and 1 base from J, leaving 12 bases between. The CDR3 contains 15 residues. Germline V gives CDR1 LGHNA, CDR2 YNFKEQ. CDR3 bases: TGTGCCAGCAGCGAATCCGGGTTAAGCAATCAGCCCCAGCATTTT. Its protein is CASSESGLSNQPQHF.

In this sample, this clonotype turned up many times. The gene calls are TRBV4-3 and TRBJ1-4; D is uncertain. The CDR3 is made up of 14 amino acids. V gave up 4 bases and J gave up 0 bases, with 6 bases separating them. Germline V lookup: CDR1 LGHNA, CDR2 YSLEER. CDR3 DNA: TGCGCCAGCAGCCGCCTTGCAACTAATGAAAAACTGTTTTTT. The encoded protein is CASSRLATNEKLFF.

This clonotype was recorded at least ten times. The V call is TRBV19, the J call TRBJ2-5; D call uncertain. Germline V gene data show CDR1 as LNHDA and CDR2 as SQIVND (reference sequence). V was pared by 3 bases and J by 5 bases, with 13 bases between. The CDR3 runs 14 residues. This CDR3 reads CASSISGATETQYF. Here the CDR3 DNA reads TGTGCCAGTAGTATTTCAGGAGCCACGGAGACCCAGTACTTC. Drawing the rest from reference TRBV19 and TRBJ2-5, the complete variable domain is DGGITQSPKYLFRKEGQNVTLSCEQNLNHDAMYWYRQDPGQGLRLIYYSQIVNDFQKGDIAEGYSVSREKKESFPLTVTSAQKNPTAFYLCASSISGATETQYFGPGTRLLVL.

This clonotype has at least ten counts. V usage is TRBV29-1 and J usage is TRBJ2-3; 7 positions match TRBD2. Germline CDR1 reads SQVTM; CDR2 reads ANQGSEA. This CDR3 contains 13 residues. This CDR3 reads CTMKRDLTDTQYF. The CDR3 nucleotides read TGCACCATGAAGCGGGATTTGACAGATACGCAGTATTTT.

This clonotype was counted ten times or more. The chain combines TRBV6-6 with TRBJ2-5, with D unresolved. The V gene's germline CDR1 is MNHNY and CDR2 SVGAGI (reference sequence). CDR3 length: 12 residues. V lost 2 bases to trimming and J lost 2 bases, with 3 bases between them. The CDR3 reads CASSYGQETQYF. Here the CDR3 DNA reads TGTGCCAGCAGTTACGGTCAAGAGACCCAGTACTTC.